The 27 T cell receptor beta chains listed next were all sequenced from one sample in a study of identical twins. TCRdb re-analysed the 5' RACE reads in MiXCR, keeping a single row per CDR3 protein. The repertoire holds some 630,000 distinct CDR3 sequences, roughly 7.1% seen once, with less than 2% in the top ten. The data were also submitted as part of a second study, on yellow fever vaccine responses in identical twins.

The sequenced material came from PBMCs. Source of these receptors: a woman aged 18-29 years in good health.

The chain combines TRBV6-5 with TRBJ1-1; no clear D gene. The CDR3 has 13 residues. CDR1 and CDR2 from the germline V gene are MNHEY and SVGAGI. V shed 0 bases and J shed 2 bases, with 4 bases lying between them. The CDR3 is CASSYSYNTEAFF. DNA for the CDR3: TGTGCCAGCAGTTACTCGTACAACACTGAAGCTTTCTTT.

A few counts support this clonotype. The rearrangement links TRBV20-1 to TRBJ2-7; no firm D call. Trimming left V 5 bases short and J 4 bases short, with 9 bases between. The CDR3 extends over 11 amino acids. Germline-derived CDR1 and CDR2 are DFQATT and SNEGSKA (reference sequence). CDR3 sequence reads: CSAGAIYEQYF. CDR3 nucleotide sequence: TGCAGTGCTGGAGCTATTTACGAGCAGTACTTC.

This clonotype was detected only a few times. The J gene is TRBJ2-6, the V gene TRBV18; D is ambiguous. V lost 3 bases to trimming and J lost 0 bases, with 15 bases between them. This CDR3 is 18 amino acids long. CDR1 is KGHSH and CDR2 is LQKENI in the germline V gene. The CDR3 nucleotides are TGTGCCAGCTCACCTCTCGACCAAGGAAACTCTGGGGCCAACGTCCTGACTTTC. Amino acid sequence: CASSPLDQGNSGANVLTF.

This clonotype showed up just a few times. The chain carries TRBV12-3 or TRBV12-4 and TRBJ2-1, with D maybe TRBD1 (6 bases). Trimming removed 5 bases at V and 6 bases at J, with 17 bases between. This CDR3 has 15 amino acids. The CDR3, as DNA: TGTGCCAGCAGTGCGGGCAGGGGAGTAAGCAATGAGCAGTTCTTC. It yields the protein CASSAGRGVSNEQFF.

This clonotype showed up just a few times. This chain links TRBV5-1 with TRBJ2-7; 10 positions agree with TRBD2. The junction had 18 bases not matched to a gene; V was cut back by 0 bases and J by 9 bases. This CDR3 is built from 18 residues. CDR1 SGHRS and CDR2 YFSETQ come from the germline V gene. The CDR3 nucleotides read TGCGCCAGCAGCTTGGCCCCAGCAATACTAGCGGGGCCCGTGGGGCAGTACGTC. As protein: CASSLAPAILAGPVGQYV.

The chain couples TRBV28 to TRBJ2-1; D is uncertain. CDR3 length equals 15 residues. Germline V gene data show CDR1 as MDHEN and CDR2 as SYDVKM. Deletions cut 2 bases from V and 4 bases from J, with 12 bases between. As DNA, the CDR3 is TGTGCCAGCAGTTTAGATGGTCCGGATTACAATGAGCAGTTCTTC. Translating gives CASSLDGPDYNEQFF.

There are many counts of this clonotype. The V and J genes are TRBV5-1 and TRBJ2-1; 11 nucleotides agree with TRBD2. The CDR3 contains 15 residues. After removal of 0 bases from V and 7 bases from J, the junction contained 3 bases not matched to a gene. The V gene's germline CDR1 is SGHRS and CDR2 YFSETQ. CDR3 protein: CASSLGLAGRNEQFF. The CDR3 DNA sequence: TGCGCCAGCAGCTTGGGACTAGCGGGACGGAATGAGCAGTTCTTC.

This clonotype was recorded a few times. The chain couples TRBV3-1 to TRBJ2-3; TRBD2 agrees at 9 bases. V lost 1 base to trimming and J lost 2 bases; unmatched junction nucleotides: 10. CDR3 length equals 18 residues. Germline CDR1 is LGHDT and CDR2 is YNNKEL (reference sequence). The CDR3 here is CASSQGGLAGRHTDTQYF. CDR3 coding DNA: TGTGCCAGCAGCCAAGGGGGTCTAGCGGGACGCCACACAGATACGCAGTATTTT.

DNA of the CDR3: TGTGCCAGCAGCTTATTAGAAGGATTGGCGACTACTTCCCAAGAGACCCAGTACTTC. Its protein product is CASSLLEGLATTSQETQYF. V gene TRBV11-1 combines with J gene TRBJ2-5, with D tentatively TRBD2 (5 bases). This CDR3 has 19 amino acids. The ends were cut back, 2 bases at V and 1 base at J, with 23 bases in the middle. Germline CDR1 and CDR2: SGHAT and FQDESV (reference sequence).

CDR3 sequence (DNA): TGTGCCAGTAGTATGGCAGGGAGTAATCAGCCCCAGCATTTT. This gives the protein CASSMAGSNQPQHF. The V and J genes are TRBV19 and TRBJ1-5, with a tentative D call TRBD1 (5 bases). Germline V lookup: CDR1 LNHDA, CDR2 SQIVND (reference sequence). With 3 bases removed from V and 4 bases from J, the gap between germline ends came to 10 bases. The CDR3 covers 14 residues.

The chain employs TRBV28 and TRBJ2-7; 7 bases align to TRBD2. Per the germline V gene, CDR1 is MDHEN and CDR2 is SYDVKM. The CDR3 consists of 16 residues. Trimming cost V 6 bases and J 3 bases; bases outside gene matches: 14. CDR3 in DNA: TGTGCCAGCAGCTCCGCCCAGGTTGGACTAGGCTACGAGCAGTACGTC. Amino acid sequence: CASSSAQVGLGYEQYV.

This clonotype was counted ten times or more. The J gene is TRBJ2-5, the V gene TRBV7-9; 8 bases are shared with TRBD1. CDR1 SEHNR and CDR2 FQNEAQ come from the germline V gene (reference sequence). V lost 3 bases, J lost 3 bases, and 6 bases stayed unmatched. The CDR3 is made up of 15 amino acids. CDR3 in amino acids: CASSFGQGEKETQYF. The CDR3 nucleotides read TGTGCCAGCAGCTTTGGACAGGGTGAAAAAGAGACCCAGTACTTC.

This clonotype came up a few times. The rearrangement links TRBV18 to TRBJ2-5; no firm D call. V lost 3 bases, J lost 5 bases, and 13 bases lay in between. The germline V gene encodes CDR1 KGHSH and CDR2 LQKENI. The CDR3 length is 14 residues. DNA of the CDR3: TGTGCCAGCTCACCCCCTCTCCAAAGTGAGACCCAGTACTTC. Protein product: CASSPPLQSETQYF.

The chain combines TRBV7-9 with TRBJ2-5; no clear D gene. CDR3 length: 14 amino acids. Between the trimmed V and J ends, which lost 4 bases and 5 bases, there was a span of 14 bases. Germline V CDR1 and CDR2: SEHNR, FQNEAQ (reference sequence). Here the CDR3 reads CASSSSRTLETQYF. The CDR3 DNA sequence: TGTGCCAGCAGCTCCTCCAGGACGCTGGAGACCCAGTACTTC.

This chain joins TRBV6-5 and TRBJ2-3, with D possibly TRBD2 on 6 matching bases. V was pared by 4 bases and J by 2 bases, with 13 bases between. From germline, CDR1 is MNHEY and CDR2 SVGAGI. The CDR3 extends over 15 amino acids. The CDR3 spells CASSSLAPDTDTQYF. The CDR3 DNA reads as TGTGCCAGCAGTTCCCTAGCGCCGGACACAGATACGCAGTATTTT.

In this sample, this clonotype turned up a few times. V gene TRBV5-1 combines with J gene TRBJ2-3; TRBD2 matches 8 bases. CDR1 SGHRS and CDR2 YFSETQ come from the germline V gene. The junction had 13 bases not matched to a gene; V was cut back by 4 bases and J by 3 bases. The length of the CDR3 is 17 residues. The CDR3 reads CASSPVGAGGFTDTQYF. Here the CDR3 DNA reads TGCGCCAGCAGCCCCGTAGGTGCGGGAGGATTTACAGATACGCAGTATTTT.

The chain combines TRBV6-1 with TRBJ1-6; 9 nucleotides align to TRBD1. V gave up 4 bases and J gave up 6 bases; unmatched junction bases: 7. The CDR3 has 16 amino acids. Germline V gives CDR1 MNHNS, CDR2 SASEGT. This CDR3 reads CASSALSGQGNSPLHF. In DNA, the CDR3 is TGTGCCAGCAGTGCGCTTTCGGGACAGGGTAATTCACCCCTCCACTTT.

As concerns this clonotype: A read error may explain this, as a much larger clone is one base away. The J gene is TRBJ2-7, the V gene TRBV29-1, with D possibly TRBD1 on 5 matching bases. Germline lookup yields CDR1 SQVTM and CDR2 ANQGSEA. This CDR3 is built from 12 residues. CDR3: CSVEGGTYELYF. The CDR3 DNA follows: TGCAGCGTTGAAGGGGGCACCTACGAGCTGTACTTC.

The chain uses TRBV5-6 and TRBJ2-3; no reliable D call. V lost 4 bases and J lost 7, with 7 bases in between. The CDR3 consists of 11 residues. Looked up from germline, CDR1 is SGHDT and CDR2 is YYEEEE. For the CDR3, the DNA is TGTGCCAGCAGCATAGGACATACGCAGTATTTT. Its protein is CASSIGHTQYF.

This clonotype appeared a few times. The gene calls are TRBV7-2 and TRBJ2-7, with D perhaps matching TRBD2 (5 bases). V was clipped by 5 bases and J by 3 bases, with 14 bases between them. The CDR3 spans 14 residues. The germline CDR1 and CDR2 sequences are SGHTA and FQGNSA. This CDR3 is CASSPRPGNYEQYF. The CDR3 DNA is TGTGCCAGCAGCCCCCGTCCGGGAAACTACGAGCAGTACTTC.

The chain combines TRBV7-3 with TRBJ2-7, with 8 bases aligning to TRBD2. The CDR3 has 15 residues. V gave up 2 bases and J gave up 3 bases; unmatched junction bases: 6. Germline CDR1 SGHTA, CDR2 FQGTGA. CDR3 sequence reads: CASSLRAGESYEQYF. Written as DNA, the CDR3 is TGTGCCAGCAGCTTACGAGCGGGGGAAAGCTACGAGCAGTACTTC.

V is TRBV6-2 or TRBV6-3 and J is TRBJ2-2; 15 bases match TRBD2. The CDR3 runs 17 residues. Looked up from germline, CDR1 is MNHEY and CDR2 is SVGEGT. V lost 4 bases to trimming and J lost 4 bases; unmatched junction nucleotides: 4. CDR3 in amino acids: CASSWTSGGAGTGELFF. The CDR3 nucleotides read TGTGCCAGCAGTTGGACTAGCGGGGGGGCCGGCACCGGGGAGCTGTTTTTT.

This clonotype turned up a few times. This chain links TRBV9 with TRBJ1-6, with D possibly matching TRBD1 (5 bases). Per germline, CDR1 SGDLS and CDR2 YYNGEE. The V end lost 3 bases, the J end lost 9 bases, and 16 bases lay between the germline ends. The length of the CDR3 is 15 residues. CDR3 sequence reads: CASSALGRDSSPLHF. The CDR3 DNA reads TGTGCCAGCAGCGCCCTGGGCAGGGATAGTTCACCCCTCCACTTT.

The table lists this clonotype with a few counts. The gene calls are TRBV15 and TRBJ2-1; D gene uncertain. This CDR3 is built from 14 residues. The V and J ends lost 5 bases and 8 bases respectively, with 16 bases between them. In germline, CDR1 is LNHNV, CDR2 YYDKDF (reference sequence). CDR3 amino acids: CATSPGVLVDEQFF. CDR3 bases: TGTGCCACCAGCCCGGGCGTCCTTGTGGATGAGCAGTTCTTC. Full variable domain (remainder filled in from reference TRBV15 and TRBJ2-1): DAMVIQNPRYQVTQFGKPVTLSCSQTLNHNVMYWYQQKSSQAPKLLFHYYDKDFNNEADTPDNFQSRRPNTSFCFLDIRSPGLGDTAMYLCATSPGVLVDEQFFGPGTRLTVL.

The V call is TRBV15, the J call TRBJ2-3; 7 nucleotides match TRBD2. V shed 1 base, J shed 5 bases, and the junction held 3 bases outside the gene matches. The length of the CDR3 is 14 residues. From germline, CDR1 is LNHNV and CDR2 YYDKDF (reference sequence). For the CDR3, the DNA is TGTGCCACCAGCAGAGGGGCGGGGGTAGATACGCAGTATTTT. Protein: CATSRGAGVDTQYF.

The chain has TRBV28 and TRBJ2-6, with D perhaps TRBD1 (5 bases). This CDR3 has 16 amino acids. Germline V CDR1 and CDR2: MDHEN, SYDVKM. Trimming removed 6 bases at V and 0 bases at J, with 12 bases between. CDR3 nucleotide sequence: TGTGCCAGCAGGAAGACAGAGAACTCTGGGGCCAACGTCCTGACTTTC. It specifies CASRKTENSGANVLTF.

This clonotype came up a few times. The chain links TRBV25-1 to TRBJ2-2; D not resolved. Germline CDR1 and CDR2: MGHDK and SYGVNS. The CDR3 is made up of 14 amino acids. V was trimmed by 6 bases and J by 1 base, leaving 9 bases between them. The CDR3 DNA is TGTGCCAGCAGGGACGCTGGGAACACCGGGGAGCTGTTTTTT. This gives the protein CASRDAGNTGELFF.